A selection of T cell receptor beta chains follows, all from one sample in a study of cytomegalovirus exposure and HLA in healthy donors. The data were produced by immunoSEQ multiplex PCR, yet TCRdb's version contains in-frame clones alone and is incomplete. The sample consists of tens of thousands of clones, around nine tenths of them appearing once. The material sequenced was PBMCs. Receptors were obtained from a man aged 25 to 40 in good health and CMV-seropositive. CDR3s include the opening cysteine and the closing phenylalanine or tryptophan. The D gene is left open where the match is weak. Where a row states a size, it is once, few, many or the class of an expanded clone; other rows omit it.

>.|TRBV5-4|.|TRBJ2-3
TGTGCCAGCAGCAGATTACTAGCCGATACGCAGTATTTT
CASSRLLADTQYF
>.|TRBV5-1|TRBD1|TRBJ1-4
TGCGCCAGCAGCAGAAACAGGGGAGAGATTGAAAAACTGTTTTTT
CASSRNRGEIEKLFF
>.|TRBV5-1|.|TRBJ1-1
TGCGCCAGCAGGACGGGGTGGACAGTTGGGGTGAACACTGAAGCTTTCTTT
CASRTGWTVGVNTEAFF
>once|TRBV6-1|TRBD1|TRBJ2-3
TGTGCCAGCAGGACAGGGGGGAGCACAGATACGCAGTATTTT
CASRTGGSTDTQYF
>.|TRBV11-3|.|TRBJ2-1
TGTGCCAGCAGCTTAGCAGGGACATACAATGAGCAGTTCTTC
CASSLAGTYNEQFF
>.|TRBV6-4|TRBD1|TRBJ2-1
TGTGCCAGCAGTACCGGGACAGGCAATGAGCAGTTCTTC
CASSTGTGNEQFF
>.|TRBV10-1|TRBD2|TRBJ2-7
TGCGCCAGCAGTGAGTCACCGGCGCTAGCGGGCCCGACCTACGAGCAGTACTTC
CASSESPALAGPTYEQYF
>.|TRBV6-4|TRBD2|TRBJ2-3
TGTGCCGGAGGGGGACTAGCGGGAGTGTGCACAGATACGCAGTATTTT
CAGGGLAGVCTDTQYF
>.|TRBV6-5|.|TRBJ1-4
TGTGCCAGCAGTTACTTAACAGGGTCCAGGGAAAAACTGTTTTTT
CASSYLTGSREKLFF
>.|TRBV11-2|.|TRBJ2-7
TGTGCCAGCAGCTTAGGGGCTAGCACAACCTACGAGCAGTACTTC
CASSLGASTTYEQYF
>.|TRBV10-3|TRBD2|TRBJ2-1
TGTGCCATCAGTGAATCGAGCGGGAGGGGTAGGGATGAGCAGTTCTTC
CAISESSGRGRDEQFF
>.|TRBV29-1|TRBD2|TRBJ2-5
TGCAGCGTTGCGAGGGCGGGAGGCGAAGAGACCCAGTACTTC
CSVARAGGEETQYF
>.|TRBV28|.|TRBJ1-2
TGTGCCAGCAGTTCAGGGCCAGTCTTTAACTATGGCTACACCTTC
CASSSGPVFNYGYTF
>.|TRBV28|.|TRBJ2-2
TGTGCCACTAGAGAGGGGAACACCGGGGAGCTGTTTTTT
CATREGNTGELFF
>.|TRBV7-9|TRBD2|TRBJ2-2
TGTGCCAGCAGCTCTCGGACTAGCGGGGGCACCGGGGAGCTGTTTTTT
CASSSRTSGGTGELFF
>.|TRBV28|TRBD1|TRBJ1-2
TGTGCCAGCACGTTAGACAGGGATTACGATGGCTACACCTTC
CASTLDRDYDGYTF
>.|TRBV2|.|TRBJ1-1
TGTGCCAGCTGTAAGGGGCCAGGGAACACTGAAGCTTTCTTT
CASCKGPGNTEAFF
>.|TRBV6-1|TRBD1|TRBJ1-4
TGTGCCAGCAGTGAGACAGGGGGCGGCGAAAAACTGTTTTTT
CASSETGGGEKLFF
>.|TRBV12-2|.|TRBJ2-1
TGTGCAAGTGGCTCTTTTGAGCGGGAGAAGTTCGATGAGCAGTTCTTC
CASGSFEREKFDEQFF
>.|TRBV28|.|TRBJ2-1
TGTGCCAGCAGTTTACCCATAGCCCTCCGGGATTACAATGAGCAGTTCTTC
CASSLPIALRDYNEQFF
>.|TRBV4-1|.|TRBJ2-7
TGCGCCAGCAGCCAGGAAGAAGGGGTTAGGGGGGGAACCTACGAGCAGTACTTC
CASSQEEGVRGGTYEQYF
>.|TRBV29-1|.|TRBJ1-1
TGCAGCGCTCGACAGAAGAACACTGAAGCTTTCTTT
CSARQKNTEAFF